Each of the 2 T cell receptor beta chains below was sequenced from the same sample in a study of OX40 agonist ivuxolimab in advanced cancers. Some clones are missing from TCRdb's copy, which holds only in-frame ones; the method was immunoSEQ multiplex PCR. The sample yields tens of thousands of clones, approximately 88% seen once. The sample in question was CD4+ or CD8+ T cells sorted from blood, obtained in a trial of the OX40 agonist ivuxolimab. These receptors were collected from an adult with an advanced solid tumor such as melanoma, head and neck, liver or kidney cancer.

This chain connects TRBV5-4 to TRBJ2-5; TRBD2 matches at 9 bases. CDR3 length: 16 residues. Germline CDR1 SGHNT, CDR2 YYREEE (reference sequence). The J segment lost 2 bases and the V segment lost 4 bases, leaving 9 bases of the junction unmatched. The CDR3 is CASSPRGGAGQETQYF. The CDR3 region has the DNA TGTGCCAGCAGCCCACGCGGGGGGGCGGGGCAAGAGACCCAGTACTTC.

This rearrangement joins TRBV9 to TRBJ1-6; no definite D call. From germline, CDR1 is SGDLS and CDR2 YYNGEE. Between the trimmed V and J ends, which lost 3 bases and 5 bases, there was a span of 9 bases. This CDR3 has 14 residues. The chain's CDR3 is CASSGHKHNSPLHF. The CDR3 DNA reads TGTGCCAGCAGCGGTCATAAGCATAATTCACCCCTCCACTTT.